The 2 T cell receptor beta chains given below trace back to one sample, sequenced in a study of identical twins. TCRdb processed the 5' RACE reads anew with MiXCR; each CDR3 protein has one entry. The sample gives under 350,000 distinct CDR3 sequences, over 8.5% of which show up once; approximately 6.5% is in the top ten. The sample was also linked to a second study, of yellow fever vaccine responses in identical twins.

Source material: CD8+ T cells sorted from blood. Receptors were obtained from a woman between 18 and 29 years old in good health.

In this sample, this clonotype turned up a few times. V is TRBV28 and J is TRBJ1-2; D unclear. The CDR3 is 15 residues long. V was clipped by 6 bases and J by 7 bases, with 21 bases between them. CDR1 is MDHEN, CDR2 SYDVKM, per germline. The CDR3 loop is CASSPHPSPAGGYTF. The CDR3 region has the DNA TGTGCCAGCAGCCCTCACCCGAGCCCGGCGGGTGGCTACACCTTC.

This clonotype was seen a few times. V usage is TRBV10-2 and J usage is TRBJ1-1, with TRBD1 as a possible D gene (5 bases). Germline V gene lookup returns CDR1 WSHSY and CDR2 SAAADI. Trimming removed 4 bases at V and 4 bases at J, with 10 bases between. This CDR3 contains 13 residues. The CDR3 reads CASSVGRGTEAFF. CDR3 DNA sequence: TGCGCCAGCAGTGTGGGGAGGGGCACTGAAGCTTTCTTT.